This TCR beta chain is drawn from a study of T cells after yellow fever vaccination. Study-wide findings and caveats: Only a small proportion of the clonotypes turned up in both the CD4 and the CD8 compartments, likely arising from convergent recombination. Though weaker, the secondary response peaked faster, on day 5 versus 15.

This clonotype showed up just a few times. As yet, its antigen is unknown. Production of TCR cDNA was by 5'RACE template switching, which also added a universal primer site and UMIs. MiXCR was run by TCRdb on the 5' RACE reads, yielding one entry per CDR3 protein. Of approximately 550,000 distinct CDR3 sequences in the sample, over 15% were seen once. Germline V gives CDR1 SGHTA, CDR2 FQGNSA. This CDR3 has 14 residues. Trimming removed 4 bases from V and 3 bases from J, with 10 bases in between. This clonotype originated in a man in his thirties or forties who received the YFV17D yellow fever vaccine. Source: PBMCs, taken 15 days after the yellow fever booster vaccination. This chain uses TRBV7-2 with TRBJ2-1, with no clear D. The CDR3 is CASSSLRGYNEQFF. The CDR3 nucleotides are TGTGCCAGCAGCTCCCTCAGAGGCTACAATGAGCAGTTCTTC. The full variable domain, with the rest looked up from reference TRBV7-2 and TRBJ2-1, is GAGVSQSPSNKVTEKGKDVELRCDPISGHTALYWYRQSLGQGLEFLIYFQGNSAPDKSGLPSDRFSAERTGGSVSTLTIQRTQQEDSAVYLCASSSLRGYNEQFFGPGTRLTVL.